These T cell receptor beta chains were read from a single sample in a study of CD8 T cells in Susac syndrome. TCRdb re-analysed the immunoSEQ multiplex PCR reads in MiXCR, keeping a single row per CDR3 protein. The table records approximately 130,000 distinct CDR3 sequences, 90% to 95% of them present only once. Sequencing was carried out using CD8+ T cells from PBMCs. The source is a human donor with multiple sclerosis. The CDR3 runs from the conserved cysteine through the conserved F or W. D genes are given only for firm matches. The size of a clone is reported for some rows only, either as once, few or many, or as a class for expanded clones.

NA	TRBV12-5	TRBJ1-5	TRBD1	TGTGCTAGTGAAACAGGGGTTGGTCAGCCCCAGCATTTT	CASETGVGQPQHF
NA	TRBV5-4	TRBJ2-3	TRBD2	TGTGCCAGCAGCTTGGGGGCTAGCGGGAGTACAGATACGCAGTATTTT	CASSLGASGSTDTQYF
NA	TRBV20-1	TRBJ2-1	NA	TGCAGTGCTAGTCTAGGTTCTGAGCAGTTCTTC	CSASLGSEQFF
NA	TRBV4-2	TRBJ2-1	NA	TGTGCCAGCAGCCAAGCTCGGGGCGATGAGCAGTTCTTC	CASSQARGDEQFF
NA	TRBV28	TRBJ1-5	NA	TGTGCCAGCAGCACCCGGGGAGGTCAGCCCCAGCATTTT	CASSTRGGQPQHF
NA	TRBV4-2	TRBJ2-7	NA	TGTGCCAGCAGCCAAGAGGCCGGCCTCACGGCAGGGTACTACGAGCAGTACTTC	CASSQEAGLTAGYYEQYF
NA	TRBV7-9	TRBJ2-1	NA	TGTGCCAGCAGCTTAATTGACAATGAGCAGTTCTTC	CASSLIDNEQFF
few	TRBV11-2	TRBJ2-3	TRBD1	TGTGCCAGCAGCTCGGGACAGGGGGTTTACACAGATACGCAGTATTTT	CASSSGQGVYTDTQYF
NA	TRBV5-4	TRBJ2-2	NA	TGTGCCAGCAGCTTGGGAGCGGCCGGGGAGCTGTTTTTT	CASSLGAAGELFF
NA	TRBV6-5	TRBJ2-2	NA	TGTGCCAGCAGGCTTATAGCGGCTGCCACCGGGGAGCTGTTTTTT	CASRLIAAATGELFF
NA	TRBV12-5	TRBJ2-7	NA	TGTGCTAGTGGTTTTGGCACTCTCGAGCAGTACTTC	CASGFGTLEQYF
NA	TRBV20-1	TRBJ2-1	NA	TGCAGTGCACCTAGGGGAAATGAGCAGTTCTTC	CSAPRGNEQFF
NA	TRBV7-9	TRBJ1-2	TRBD1	TGTGCCAGCAGGGCTACCACAGGGGCGGCTGGCTACACCTTC	CASRATTGAAGYTF
NA	TRBV27	TRBJ1-2	NA	TGTGCCAGCAGTTTATCAGCAGGGGTCGAGGGCTACACCTTC	CASSLSAGVEGYTF
NA	TRBV15	TRBJ2-1	TRBD2	TGTGCCACCGGACTAGCCACGTACAATGAGCAGTTCTTC	CATGLATYNEQFF
NA	TRBV9	TRBJ2-3	TRBD2	TGTGCCAGCAGCGCCACTCTAGCGGGTTTCTCCCCGACGCAGTATTTT	CASSATLAGFSPTQYF
NA	TRBV20-1	TRBJ2-1	NA	TGCAGTGCTAGTAGGGACGGGAGTTCTGATGAGCAGTTCTTC	CSASRDGSSDEQFF
once	TRBV7-9	TRBJ2-1	NA	TGTGCCAGCAGCGACCCTCTAGGGACGGGGCAGTTCTTC	CASSDPLGTGQFF
NA	TRBV5-4	TRBJ1-3	TRBD1	TGTGCCAGCAGCGCCGGGACAGGGAATGGAAACACCATATATTTT	CASSAGTGNGNTIYF
NA	TRBV6-2/TRBV6-3	TRBJ1-5	TRBD1	TGTGCCAGCAGTCAGGGGGCCCAAGAGCCCCAGCATTTT	CASSQGAQEPQHF
NA	TRBV4-3	TRBJ1-1	TRBD1	TGCGCCAGCAGGCTAGGACAGGGGAGGACTGAAGCTTTCTTT	CASRLGQGRTEAFF
NA	TRBV28	TRBJ2-4	TRBD2	TGTGCCAGCAGCCGTAATCCTAGCGGAATAGCCAAAAACATTCAGTACTTC	CASSRNPSGIAKNIQYF
once	TRBV30	TRBJ2-7	NA	TGTGCCTGGAGTGTAATTTACGAGCAGTACTTC	CAWSVIYEQYF
once	TRBV6-5	TRBJ1-2	TRBD1	TGTGCCAGCAGCCCCATCGGGACAGGAGGCGATGGCTACACCTTC	CASSPIGTGGDGYTF
few	TRBV25-1	TRBJ2-7	NA	TGTGCCAGCAGTGTTTACTACGAGCAGTACTTC	CASSVYYEQYF
NA	TRBV5-3	TRBJ1-5	NA	TGTGCCAGAAGCTTGCAGGGCCGTCAGCCCCAGCATTTT	CARSLQGRQPQHF
NA	TRBV29-1	TRBJ2-1	NA	TGCAGCGTTGAAACAGTGCTTCCTGGGGTGAATGAGCAGTTCTTC	CSVETVLPGVNEQFF
NA	TRBV5-6	TRBJ2-5	NA	TGTGCCAGCAGCCCTGGGGGGTACCAAGAGACCCAGTACTTC	CASSPGGYQETQYF
NA	TRBV14	TRBJ2-1	NA	TGTGCCAGCAGCCAAGGCCACGGGGGGCCAGTCCATGAGCAGTTCTTC	CASSQGHGGPVHEQFF
NA	TRBV7-9	TRBJ2-2	TRBD1	TGTGCCAGCACCTCGGACAGGGTCGAGCTGTTTTTT	CASTSDRVELFF